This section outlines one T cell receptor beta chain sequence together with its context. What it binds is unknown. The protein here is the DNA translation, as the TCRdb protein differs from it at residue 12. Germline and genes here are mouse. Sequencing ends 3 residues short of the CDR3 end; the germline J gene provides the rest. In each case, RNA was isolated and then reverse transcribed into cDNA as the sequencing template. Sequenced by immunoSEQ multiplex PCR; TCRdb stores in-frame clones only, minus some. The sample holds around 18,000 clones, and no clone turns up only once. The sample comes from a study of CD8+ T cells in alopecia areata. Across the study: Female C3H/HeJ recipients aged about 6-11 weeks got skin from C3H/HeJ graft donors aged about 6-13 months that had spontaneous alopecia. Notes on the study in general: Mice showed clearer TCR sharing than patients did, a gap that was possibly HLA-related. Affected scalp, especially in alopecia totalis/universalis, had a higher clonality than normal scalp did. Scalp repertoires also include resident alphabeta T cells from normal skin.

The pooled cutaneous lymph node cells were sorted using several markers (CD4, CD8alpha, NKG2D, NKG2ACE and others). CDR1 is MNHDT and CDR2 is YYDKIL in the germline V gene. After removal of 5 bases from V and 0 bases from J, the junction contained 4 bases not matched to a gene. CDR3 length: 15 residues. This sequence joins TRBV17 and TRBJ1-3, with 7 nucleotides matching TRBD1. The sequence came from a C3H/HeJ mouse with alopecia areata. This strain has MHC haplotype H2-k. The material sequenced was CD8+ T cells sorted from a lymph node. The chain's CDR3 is CASSEQGTSGNTLYF. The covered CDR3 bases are TGTGCTAGCAGTGAACAGGGGACTTCTGGAAATACG. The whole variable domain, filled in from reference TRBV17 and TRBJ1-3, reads DTTVKQNPRYKLARVGKPVNLICSQTMNHDTMYWYQKKPNQAPKLLLFYYDKILNREADTFEKFQSSRPNNSFCSLYIGSAGLEYSAMYLCASSEQGTSGNTLYFGEGSRLIVV.